This TCR beta chain was found in a study of metastatic and nonmetastatic thyroid tumors. The wider study: Repertoires from malignant and benign thyroid patients were compared across blood and tumor or nodule tissue.

The V gene lost 3 bases and the J gene lost 4 bases, with 7 bases spanning the gap. The CDR3 totals 13 residues. As handled by the study authors: The authors used CDR3 differences across clinicopathological groups to build a distant-metastasis classifier for papillary thyroid cancer. TCRdb re-clonotyped the PCR reads via MiXCR. The V and J calls here are based on TCRdb, not the publication. Here the sample spans some 20,000 clones, approximately 34% being singletons. There were no patients who had received any treatment before thyroid surgery. This clone appeared a few times. The sequence derives from a female donor with papillary thyroid cancer or a benign thyroid nodule (not recorded which). Some clones in this sample may be carry-over from other donors' samples. The chain couples TRBV12-3 or TRBV12-4 to TRBJ1-5; D is unclear. The sequenced sample consisted of tumor tissue. CDR3 sequence: CASSFSNNQPQHF. The CDR3 nucleotides are TGTGCCAGCAGTTTCTCCAATAATCAGCCCCAGCATTTT.